A single sample is the source of the 17 T cell receptor beta chains below, sequenced in a study of CD4 T cells in relation to SARS-CoV-2 and coronaviruses. Using immunoSEQ multiplex PCR, the repertoire was profiled, and TCRdb retains in-frame clones only, with some absent. Of around 22,000 clones in the sample, over 70% were seen once. The unexposed donors gave CD4+ T cells in 2011-2018, prior to COVID-19. After approximately ten days of culture, CD4+ T cells were isolated. Their cognate antigens are unknown. Input material: CD4+ T cells from PBMCs, cultured in vitro. The source is a human donor in good health.

CDR3 in DNA: TGCGCCAGCAGCCTGGGGGGAGCCCCTGGGGCCAACGTCCTGACTTTC. This codes for CASSLGGAPGANVLTF. The V call is TRBV5-1, the J call TRBJ2-6; the D gene is possibly TRBD2 (6 bases). In germline, CDR1 is SGHRS, CDR2 YFSETQ. The V gene lost 4 bases and the J gene lost 2 bases, with 13 bases spanning the gap. The CDR3 is 16 amino acids.

This rearrangement joins TRBV7-3 to TRBJ2-2; D uncertain. Germline loops: CDR1 SGHTA, CDR2 FQGTGA. V lost 5 bases, J lost 4 bases, and 5 bases lay in between. This CDR3 comprises 12 residues. CDR3 coding DNA: TGTGCCAGCAGCCCAACCACCGGGGAGCTGTTTTTT. Translated: CASSPTTGELFF.

The chain links TRBV6-1 to TRBJ2-6; the D is unclear. V lost 0 bases and J lost 1, with 4 bases in between. CDR1 and CDR2 from the germline V gene are MNHNS and SASEGT. This CDR3 comprises 15 residues. The CDR3 sequence: CASSEAQSGANVLTF. In DNA form, the CDR3 reads TGTGCCAGCAGTGAAGCGCAATCTGGGGCCAACGTCCTGACTTTC.

The chain joins TRBV19 to TRBJ1-5; D not resolved. Germline CDR1 LNHDA, CDR2 SQIVND (reference sequence). The V end was cut by 0 bases, the J end by 7 bases, with 16 bases between. This CDR3 spans 16 amino acids. CDR3 nucleotide sequence: TGTGCCAGTAGTATAGAAGCTGGGCCCTCTCGGCAGCCCCAGCATTTT. Protein product: CASSIEAGPSRQPQHF.

The rearrangement links TRBV5-1 to TRBJ1-4; TRBD1 matches at 7 bases. From germline, CDR1 is SGHRS and CDR2 YFSETQ. CDR3 length: 15 amino acids. After removal of 4 bases from V and 0 bases from J, the junction contained 3 bases not matched to a gene. In DNA form, the CDR3 reads TGCGCCAGCAGCGAACAGGGGTCAACTAATGAAAAACTGTTTTTT. As protein: CASSEQGSTNEKLFF.

The chain couples TRBV24-1 to TRBJ2-2; 7 bases are a match to TRBD1. Germline loops: CDR1 KGHDR, CDR2 SFDVKD. The CDR3 contains 15 residues. The V and J ends lost 6 bases and 3 bases, in that order; junction bases with no gene match: 6. The CDR3 DNA is TGTGCCACCAGTCACCGGGACAGAGACACCGGGGAGCTGTTTTTT. As protein: CATSHRDRDTGELFF.

The J gene is TRBJ1-2, the V gene TRBV10-3; D perhaps matches TRBD1 (5 bases). In germline, CDR1 is ENHRY, CDR2 SYGVKD. V lost 4 bases to trimming and J lost 2 bases, with 8 bases between them. There are 13 residues in the CDR3. In DNA, the CDR3 is TGTGCCATCAGTGGACAGTCAAACTATGGCTACACCTTC. It translates to CAISGQSNYGYTF.

This clone came up a few times. The V call is TRBV10-3, the J call TRBJ1-2; 9 bases are a match to TRBD1. With V trimmed by 6 bases and J by 8 bases, 10 bases remained unmatched. The CDR3 has 14 residues. Looked up from germline, CDR1 is ENHRY and CDR2 is SYGVKD. CDR3 coding DNA: TGTGCCATCAGCATGACAGGGGGTGAAGGCGGCTACACCTTC. Its translation: CAISMTGGEGGYTF.

V and J are TRBV7-6 and TRBJ2-6; D gene uncertain. Trimming shortened V by 5 bases and J by 2 bases, and 13 bases separated the two germline ends. The length of the CDR3 is 16 residues. Germline values: CDR1 SGHVS, CDR2 FNYEAQ. CDR3 region: CASSDNRITGANVLTF. DNA of the CDR3: TGTGCCAGCAGCGATAATCGTATTACTGGGGCCAACGTCCTGACTTTC. The full variable domain, with the rest looked up from reference TRBV7-6 and TRBJ2-6, is GAGVSQSPRYKVTKRGQDVALRCDPISGHVSLYWYRQALGQGPEFLTYFNYEAQQDKSGLPNDRFSAERPEGSISTLTIQRTEQRDSAMYRCASSDNRITGANVLTFGAGSRLTVL.

V and J are TRBV10-3 and TRBJ1-5, with D uncertain. Germline values: CDR1 ENHRY, CDR2 SYGVKD. CDR3 length: 16 amino acids. V shed 3 bases and J shed 3 bases, with 15 bases lying between them. CDR3 region: CAISESRQLNNQPQHF. The CDR3 nucleotides are TGTGCCATCAGTGAATCCAGGCAGCTCAACAATCAGCCCCAGCATTTT.

V and J are TRBV12-3 or TRBV12-4 and TRBJ2-1; D gene unclear. V was trimmed by 4 bases and J by 1 base, leaving 5 bases between them. This CDR3 comprises 13 residues. The CDR3 loop is CASSSTSYNEQFF. Written as DNA, the CDR3 is TGTGCCAGCAGTTCAACATCCTACAATGAGCAGTTCTTC.

The chain couples TRBV6-5 to TRBJ1-1, with a possible D match to TRBD1 (6 bases). Germline V gene data show CDR1 as MNHEY and CDR2 as SVGAGI. V lost 6 bases and J lost 1, with 6 bases in between. The CDR3 consists of 12 residues. The CDR3 is CASSRGNTEAFF. The CDR3 DNA follows: TGTGCCAGCAGCAGGGGGAACACTGAAGCTTTCTTT.

By frequency in the sample, this clone is medium-sized. This rearrangement joins TRBV2 to TRBJ2-1; 14 nucleotides match TRBD2. Unmatched junction bases numbered 6, after V lost 7 bases and J lost 7 bases. The CDR3 extends over 15 amino acids. Germline V lookup: CDR1 SNHLY, CDR2 FYNNEI. CDR3 coding DNA: TGTGCCAGCAATCCGGGACTAGCGGGAGCAAATGAGCAGTTCTTC. It encodes CASNPGLAGANEQFF. Full variable domain (rest looked up from reference TRBV2 and TRBJ2-1): EPEVTQTPSHQVTQMGQEVILRCVPISNHLYFYWYRQILGQKVEFLVSFYNNEISEKSEIFDDQFSVERPDGSNFTLKIRSTKLEDSAMYFCASNPGLAGANEQFFGPGTRLTVL.

Here the CDR3 DNA reads TGCAGTGCTAGTCTTGGGACTTATAGCAATCAGCCCCAGCATTTT. Its translation: CSASLGTYSNQPQHF. The V and J genes are TRBV20-1 and TRBJ1-5, with TRBD1 as a possible D gene (5 bases). The CDR3 is 15 residues long. Germline CDR1 reads DFQATT; CDR2 reads SNEGSKA (reference sequence). The germline V and J ends were trimmed by 3 bases and 0 bases, with 12 bases remaining between them.

The rearrangement uses TRBV18 and TRBJ2-1; TRBD2 matches at 10 bases. With 6 bases clipped from V and 6 bases from J, the junction kept 14 bases outside the gene matches. CDR3 length: 17 residues. The germline V gene encodes CDR1 KGHSH and CDR2 LQKENI. The CDR3 sequence: CASSLLLAGARGNEQFF. DNA for the CDR3: TGTGCCAGCTCGCTACTTCTAGCGGGAGCCAGAGGCAATGAGCAGTTCTTC.

The rearrangement uses TRBV24-1 and TRBJ2-2, with D unclear. The CDR3 spans 13 residues. Germline CDR1 KGHDR, CDR2 SFDVKD. V was clipped by 4 bases and J by 4 bases, with 6 bases between them. CDR3 coding DNA: TGTGCCACCAGTGAATTTCCCACCGGGGAGCTGTTTTTT. This translates into CATSEFPTGELFF.

The chain couples TRBV5-1 to TRBJ1-5; TRBD1 aligns across 8 bases. CDR3 length: 16 amino acids. Germline-derived CDR1 and CDR2 are SGHRS and YFSETQ. With V trimmed by 3 bases and J by 6 bases, 11 bases remained unmatched. In nucleotides, the CDR3 is TGCGCCAGCAGCTGGATGACAGGGGCGCGGGGTCAGCCCCAGCATTTT. This gives the protein CASSWMTGARGQPQHF.